The present TCR beta chain was sequenced within a study of T cell repertoires in cytomegalovirus infection. V shed 6 bases and J shed 4 bases, with 28 bases lying between them. CDR3 length: 18 residues. Germline V gene lookup returns CDR1 DFQATT and CDR2 SNEGSKA (reference sequence). TCRdb redid the calling of the reads with MiXCR, one entry per CDR3 protein. The sample has approximately 290,000 distinct CDR3 sequences, 25% seen once. This clonotype was seen a few times. The material sequenced was PBMCs. The sequence derives from a human donor in good health (CMV status not recorded). Some clones in this sample may be carry-over from other donors' samples. The chain recombines TRBV20-1 with TRBJ1-5; maybe TRBD1 (6 bases). The CDR3 DNA reads TGCAGTGCCGCCCCAATAGCCGGGCAGGGGTTTGGTAATCAGCCCCAGCATTTT. Its protein product is CSAAPIAGQGFGNQPQHF.